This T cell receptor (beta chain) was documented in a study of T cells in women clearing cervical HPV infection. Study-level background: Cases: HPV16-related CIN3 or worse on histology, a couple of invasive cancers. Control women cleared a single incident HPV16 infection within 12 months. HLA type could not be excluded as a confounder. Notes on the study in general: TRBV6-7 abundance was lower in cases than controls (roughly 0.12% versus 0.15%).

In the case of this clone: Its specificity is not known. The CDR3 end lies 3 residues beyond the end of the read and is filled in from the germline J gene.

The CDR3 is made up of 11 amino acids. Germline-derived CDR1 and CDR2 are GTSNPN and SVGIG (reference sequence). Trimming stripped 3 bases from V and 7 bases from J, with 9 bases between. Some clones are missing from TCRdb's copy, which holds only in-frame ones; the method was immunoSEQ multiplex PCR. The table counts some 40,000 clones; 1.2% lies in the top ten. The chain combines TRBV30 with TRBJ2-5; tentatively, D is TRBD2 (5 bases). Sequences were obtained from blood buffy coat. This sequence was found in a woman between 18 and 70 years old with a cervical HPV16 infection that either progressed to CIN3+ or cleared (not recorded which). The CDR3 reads CAWRFEGTQYF. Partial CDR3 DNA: TGTGCCTGGAGATTCGAGGGGACC.